Listed below are T cell receptor beta chains from one sample, sequenced in a study of cytomegalovirus exposure and HLA in healthy donors. TCRdb's table, derived via immunoSEQ multiplex PCR, lists solely in-frame clones and lacks some. In the table there are 150,000 to 200,000 clones, 75% to 80% of which are singletons. The sequencing sample was made of PBMCs. These receptors all stem from a woman aged 30 to 39 in good health and CMV-seropositive. CDR3s include the opening cysteine and the closing phenylalanine or tryptophan. Fields, in order: CDR3 DNA, CDR3 protein, D gene, J gene, V gene, clone size. The D gene is left open where the match is weak. Clone size is shown for a subset of rows, as once, few, many or a class of expanded clone.

TGTGCCAGCAGTTTGTCACAGATAGATAGCAATCAGCCCCAGCATTTT	CASSLSQIDSNQPQHF	.	TRBJ1-5	TRBV28	.
TGTGCCAGCAGCTTAGCCCGGGGTATTCGGAGGGAAGCCTACGAGCAGTACTTC	CASSLARGIRREAYEQYF	.	TRBJ2-7	TRBV7-6	.
TGTGCCAGCAGTGAAGCTATAAACACCATATATTTT	CASSEAINTIYF	.	TRBJ1-3	TRBV6-1	few
TGTGCCAGTATGGGGCCAGGGTTCGGTGGCTACACCTTC	CASMGPGFGGYTF	.	TRBJ1-2	TRBV19	.
TGCGCCAGCAGTGAGCGGCTAGCGGGGGGGGGAAATACGCAGTATTTT	CASSERLAGGGNTQYF	TRBD2	TRBJ2-3	TRBV10-1	.
TGTGCCAGCTCACCAGCTAGCGGGGGATCGGGGGAGACCCAGTACTTC	CASSPASGGSGETQYF	TRBD2	TRBJ2-5	TRBV18	.
TGTGCCAGCAGTGAATACGTGACAACCCAAGAGACCCAGTACTTC	CASSEYVTTQETQYF	.	TRBJ2-5	TRBV6-1	.
TGTGCCAGCAGCCCTAGTGGCGGGACTAGCGGAGGGGGCTCCTACGAGCAGTACTTC	CASSPSGGTSGGGSYEQYF	TRBD2	TRBJ2-7	TRBV9	.
TGTGCCAGCAGGGCGGACAGGGGGTCCTACAATGAGCAGTTCTTC	CASRADRGSYNEQFF	TRBD1	TRBJ2-1	TRBV5-4	.
TGCGCCAGCAGCCAAGGACGGGGAACTAATGAAAAACTGTTTTTT	CASSQGRGTNEKLFF	.	TRBJ1-4	TRBV4-1	.
TGTGCCACCAGCAGGCGGACTAGCGGGGGGATCTACAATGAGCAGTTCTTC	CATSRRTSGGIYNEQFF	TRBD2	TRBJ2-1	TRBV15	.
TGCGCCACCCGACTAGCGGGAGGGCTCGGTGAGCAGTTCTTC	CATRLAGGLGEQFF	TRBD2	TRBJ2-1	TRBV5-1	few
TGTGCCATCAAGGGGACAGGGGGACTAGCGGGTGGGGCCAACGTCCTGACTTTC	CAIKGTGGLAGGANVLTF	.	TRBJ2-6	TRBV10-3	few
TGTGCCTGGAGGGACAGCCCGAACACCGGGGAGCTGTTTTTT	CAWRDSPNTGELFF	.	TRBJ2-2	TRBV30	few
TGTGCCAGCAGTTACTTAGGGGGTGGGGGCTCCGAAGCTTTCTTT	CASSYLGGGGSEAFF	.	TRBJ1-1	TRBV6-5	.
TGCGCCAGCAGCTTGTCTCCTACGTCCTACGAGCAGTACTTC	CASSLSPTSYEQYF	.	TRBJ2-7	TRBV5-1	few
TGTGCCAGCAGTTTCGAACAGGGGGCAGGGAATCAGCCCCAGCATTTT	CASSFEQGAGNQPQHF	TRBD1	TRBJ1-5	TRBV28	.
TGCGCCAGCTCGGGGACAGGAGAGATTAACTATGGCTACACCTTC	CASSGTGEINYGYTF	TRBD1	TRBJ1-2	TRBV5-1	.
TGTGCCAGCAGCGTAACCGGGGGGGCCTTCTCGTACAATGAGCAGTTCTTC	CASSVTGGAFSYNEQFF	TRBD2	TRBJ2-1	TRBV9	.
TGCGCCAGCAGCAGAAGCGGCCTCACAGATACGCAGTATTTT	CASSRSGLTDTQYF	.	TRBJ2-3	TRBV5-1	.
TGTGCCAGCAGCCTCTCAGGGGGCACGAACACCGGGGAGCTGTTTTTT	CASSLSGGTNTGELFF	TRBD1	TRBJ2-2	TRBV7-6	.
TGTGCCAGCTCACCGGACAGGTACTCCTACGAGCAGTACTTC	CASSPDRYSYEQYF	TRBD1	TRBJ2-7	TRBV18	once
TGTGCCCTCCAGGGCGCCCCCCCAAACACTGAAGCTTTCTTT	CALQGAPPNTEAFF	.	TRBJ1-1	TRBV28	few
TGTGCCAGCTCGTGGGACAGGGGAAAGAACACTGAAGCTTTCTTT	CASSWDRGKNTEAFF	TRBD1	TRBJ1-1	TRBV18	.
TGTGCCAGCAGCATTAGATCCGGGGAGCTGTTTTTT	CASSIRSGELFF	.	TRBJ2-2	TRBV9	few
TGCGCCAGCAGCTTGGACAGGGACCCCTACGAGCAGTACTTC	CASSLDRDPYEQYF	.	TRBJ2-7	TRBV5-1	.
TGTGCCAGCAGCGTAGGAGGGGGAAACTACAATGAGCAGTTCTTC	CASSVGGGNYNEQFF	.	TRBJ2-1	TRBV9	few
TGTGCCAGCAGTGCAGGGGTATCTCAGCCCCAGCATTTT	CASSAGVSQPQHF	.	TRBJ1-5	TRBV2	once
TGTGCCAGCACTCGGACAGGGAGCAATCAGCCCCAGCATTTT	CASTRTGSNQPQHF	TRBD1	TRBJ1-5	TRBV28	.
TGTGCCAGCAGCTTGAGGGCGGGAACAGGGGCGAACACCGGGGAGCTGTTTTTT	CASSLRAGTGANTGELFF	.	TRBJ2-2	TRBV5-6	few
TGTGCCAGCAGCCAAGACCCCCCGGGGAGCGGGGGTTCCTACGAGCAGTACTTC	CASSQDPPGSGGSYEQYF	TRBD2	TRBJ2-7	TRBV4-2	.
TGTGCCAGCAGCCAAGGGGACAGGGGCACAGAGATTAAGTTCTTC	CASSQGDRGTEIKFF	TRBD1	TRBJ2-1	TRBV4-2	.
TGTGCCAGCAGCTTAAGTAACGAGGGCGGATACGAGCAGTACTTC	CASSLSNEGGYEQYF	.	TRBJ2-7	TRBV13	.
TGTGCCACCAGCAGAGACGCCCTCGGGACAGGGGGCGCTGAAGCTTTCTTT	CATSRDALGTGGAEAFF	TRBD1	TRBJ1-1	TRBV15	.
TGTGCCAGCACGAGACTAGCGGAAAGCGTAGAAGAAAACATTCAGTACTTC	CASTRLAESVEENIQYF	TRBD2	TRBJ2-4	TRBV13	.
TGCGCCAGCAGCTTGGGGGGCCGAGACAATGAGCAGTTCTTC	CASSLGGRDNEQFF	.	TRBJ2-1	TRBV5-1	.